This T cell receptor (beta chain) was sequenced in a study of T-cell memory formation after mild COVID-19. CDR1 and CDR2 (germline): DFQATT, SNEGSKA (reference sequence). V dropped 0 bases and J dropped 0 bases, with 11 bases sitting between them. The CDR3 loop spans 15 amino acids. TCRdb used MiXCR to reprocess the 5' RACE reads, holding one entry per CDR3 protein. The profile shows over 500,000 distinct CDR3 sequences, around 15% of them singletons. The receptor was derived from an adult woman who had mild COVID-19 (a few samples of this study predate the infection). Cell type and time point are not known. The V and J genes are TRBV20-1 and TRBJ1-1; D uncertain. The sequenced sample was PBMCs or a T cell subset sorted from them (not recorded which). CDR3 DNA sequence: TGCAGTGCTAGAGATGTGGCAGCCATGAACACTGAAGCTTTCTTT. This sequence encodes CSARDVAAMNTEAFF.